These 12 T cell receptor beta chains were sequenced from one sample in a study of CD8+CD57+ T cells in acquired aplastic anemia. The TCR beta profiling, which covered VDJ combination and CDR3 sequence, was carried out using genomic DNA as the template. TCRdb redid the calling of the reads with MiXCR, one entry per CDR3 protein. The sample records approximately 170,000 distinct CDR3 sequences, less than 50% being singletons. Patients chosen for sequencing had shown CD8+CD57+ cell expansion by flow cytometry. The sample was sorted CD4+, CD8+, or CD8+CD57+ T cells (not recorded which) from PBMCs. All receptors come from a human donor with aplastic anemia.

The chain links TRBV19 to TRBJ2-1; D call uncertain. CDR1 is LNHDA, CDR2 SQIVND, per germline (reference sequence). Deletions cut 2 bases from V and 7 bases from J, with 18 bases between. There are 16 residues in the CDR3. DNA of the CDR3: TGTGCCAGTAGTATATCACTTCTGGGTCTGATGAATGAGCAGTTCTTC. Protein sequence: CASSISLLGLMNEQFF.

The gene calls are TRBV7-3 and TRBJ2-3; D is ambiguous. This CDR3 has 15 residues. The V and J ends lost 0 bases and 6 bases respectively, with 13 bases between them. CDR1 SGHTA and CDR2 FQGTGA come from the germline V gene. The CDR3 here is CASSLTLGRSDTQYF. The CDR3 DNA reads TGTGCCAGCAGCTTAACGCTTGGTAGGAGTGATACGCAGTATTTT.

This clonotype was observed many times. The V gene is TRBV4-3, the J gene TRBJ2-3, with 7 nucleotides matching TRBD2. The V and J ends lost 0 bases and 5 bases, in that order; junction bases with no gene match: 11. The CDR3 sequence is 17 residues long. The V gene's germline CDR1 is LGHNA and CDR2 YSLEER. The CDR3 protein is CASSQDSRGRAGDTQYF. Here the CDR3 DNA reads TGCGCCAGCAGCCAAGATTCAAGAGGGAGGGCCGGAGATACGCAGTATTTT.

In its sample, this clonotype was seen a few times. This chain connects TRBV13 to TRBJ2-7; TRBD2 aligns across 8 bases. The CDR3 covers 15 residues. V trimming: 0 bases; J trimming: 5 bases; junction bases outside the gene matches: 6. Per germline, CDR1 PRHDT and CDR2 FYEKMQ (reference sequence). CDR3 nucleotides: TGTGCCAGCAGCTTAGGGGGAGCGGGGGCCCACGAGCAGTACTTC. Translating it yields CASSLGGAGAHEQYF. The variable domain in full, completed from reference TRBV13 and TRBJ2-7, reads AAGVIQSPRHLIKEKRETATLKCYPIPRHDTVYWYQQGPGQDPQFLISFYEKMQSDKGSIPDRFSAQQFSDYHSELNMSSLELGDSALYFCASSLGGAGAHEQYFGPGTRLTVT.

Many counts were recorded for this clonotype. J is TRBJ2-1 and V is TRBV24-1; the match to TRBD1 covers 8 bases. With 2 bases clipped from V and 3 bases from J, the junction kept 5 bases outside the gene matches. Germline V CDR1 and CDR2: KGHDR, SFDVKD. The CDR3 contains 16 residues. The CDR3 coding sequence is TGTGCCACCAGTGATTACAGGGGGATAGGCTACAATGAGCAGTTCTTC. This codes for CATSDYRGIGYNEQFF.

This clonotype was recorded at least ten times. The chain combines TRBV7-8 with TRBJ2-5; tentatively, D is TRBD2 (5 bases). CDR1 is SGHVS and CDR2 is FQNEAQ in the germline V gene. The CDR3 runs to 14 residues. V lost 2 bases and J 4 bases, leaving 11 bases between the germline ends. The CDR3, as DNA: TGTGCCAGCAGCTTATGGGAGCGTGGAGAGACCCAGTACTTC. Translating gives CASSLWERGETQYF.

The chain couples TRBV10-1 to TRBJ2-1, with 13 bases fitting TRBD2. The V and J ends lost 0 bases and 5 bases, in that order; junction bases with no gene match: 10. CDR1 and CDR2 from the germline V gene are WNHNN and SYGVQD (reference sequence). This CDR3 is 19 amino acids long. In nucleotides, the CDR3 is TGCGCCAGCAGTGAGTCCTTAACCACTAGCGGGAGGGCCGACAATGAGCAGTTCTTC. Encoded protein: CASSESLTTSGRADNEQFF.

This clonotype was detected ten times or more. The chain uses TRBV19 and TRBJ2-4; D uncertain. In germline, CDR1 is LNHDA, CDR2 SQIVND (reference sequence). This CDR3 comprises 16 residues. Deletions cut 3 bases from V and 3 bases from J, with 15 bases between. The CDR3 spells CASSIKRSADKNIQYF. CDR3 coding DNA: TGTGCCAGTAGTATTAAACGTTCGGCAGACAAAAACATTCAGTACTTC.

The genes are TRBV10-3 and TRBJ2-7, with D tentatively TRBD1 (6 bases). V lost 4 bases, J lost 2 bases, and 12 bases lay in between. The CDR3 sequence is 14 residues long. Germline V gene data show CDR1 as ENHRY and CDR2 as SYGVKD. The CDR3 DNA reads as TGTGCCATCAGTGGGGGGACAAATCCCTACGAGCAGTACTTC. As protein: CAISGGTNPYEQYF.

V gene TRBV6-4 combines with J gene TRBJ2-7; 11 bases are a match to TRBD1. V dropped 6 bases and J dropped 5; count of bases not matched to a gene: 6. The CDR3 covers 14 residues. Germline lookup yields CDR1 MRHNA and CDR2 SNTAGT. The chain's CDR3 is CASSPRTGGDEQYV. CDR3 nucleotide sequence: TGTGCCAGCAGCCCTAGGACAGGGGGCGACGAGCAGTACGTC.

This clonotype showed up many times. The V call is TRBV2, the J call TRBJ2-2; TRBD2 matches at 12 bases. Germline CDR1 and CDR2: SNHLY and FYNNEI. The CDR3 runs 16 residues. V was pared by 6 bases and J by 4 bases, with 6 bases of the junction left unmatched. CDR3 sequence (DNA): TGTGCCAGCAGCGCTAGCGGGGGGGCGGTCACCGGGGAGCTGTTTTTT. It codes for CASSASGGAVTGELFF.

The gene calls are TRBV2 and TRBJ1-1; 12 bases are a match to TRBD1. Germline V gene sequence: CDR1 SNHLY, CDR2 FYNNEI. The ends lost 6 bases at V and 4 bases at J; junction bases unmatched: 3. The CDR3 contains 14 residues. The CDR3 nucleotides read TGTGCCAGCAGGTTGGGACAGGGGGCCACTGAAGCTTTCTTT. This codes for CASRLGQGATEAFF.